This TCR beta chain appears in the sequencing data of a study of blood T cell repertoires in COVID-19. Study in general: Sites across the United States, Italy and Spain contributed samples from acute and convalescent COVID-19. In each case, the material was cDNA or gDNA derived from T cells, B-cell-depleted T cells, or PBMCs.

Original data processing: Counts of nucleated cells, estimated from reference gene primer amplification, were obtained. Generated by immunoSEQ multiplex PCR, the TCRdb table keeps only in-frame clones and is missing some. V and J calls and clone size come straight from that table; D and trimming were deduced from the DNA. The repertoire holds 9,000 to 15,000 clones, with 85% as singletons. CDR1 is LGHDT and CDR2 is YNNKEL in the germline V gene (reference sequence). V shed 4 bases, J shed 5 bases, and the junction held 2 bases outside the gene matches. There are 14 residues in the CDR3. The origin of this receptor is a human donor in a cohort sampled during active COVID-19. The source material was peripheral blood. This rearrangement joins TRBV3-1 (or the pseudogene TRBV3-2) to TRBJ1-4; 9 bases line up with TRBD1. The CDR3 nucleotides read TGTGCCAGCAGCCTGGGACAGGGAAATGAAAAACTGTTTTTT. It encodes CASSLGQGNEKLFF.